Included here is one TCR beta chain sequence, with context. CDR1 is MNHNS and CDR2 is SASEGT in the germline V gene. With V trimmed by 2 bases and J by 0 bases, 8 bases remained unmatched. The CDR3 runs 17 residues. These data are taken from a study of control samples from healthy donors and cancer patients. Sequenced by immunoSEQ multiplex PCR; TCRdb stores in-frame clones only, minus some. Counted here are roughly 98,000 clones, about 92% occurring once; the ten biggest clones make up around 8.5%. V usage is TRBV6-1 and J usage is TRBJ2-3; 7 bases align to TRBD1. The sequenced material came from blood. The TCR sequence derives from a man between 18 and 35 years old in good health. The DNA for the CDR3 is TGTGCCAGCAGTGAAACACCGGGACAGATTAGCACAGATACGCAGTATTTT. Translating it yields CASSETPGQISTDTQYF.